The T cell receptor (beta chain) under discussion was sequenced for a study of metastatic and nonmetastatic thyroid tumors. TCRdb re-called the PCR reads through MiXCR. The sample gives 13,000 or so clones, under 25% of which show up once; over 50% is in the top ten. Worth noting for this clone: Its target is not known.

Points from the study as a whole: For both blood and tumor, malignant thyroid tumors reportedly showed significantly higher TCR beta diversity than benign nodules did.

No patient received treatment before thyroid surgery. The sample comprised blood. The TCR originated in a male donor with papillary thyroid cancer or a benign thyroid nodule (not recorded which). Some clones in this sample may be carry-over from other donors' samples.

The CDR3 DNA is TGTGCCAGCAGTTCGGCCCAGGGGGCGGCATACGAGCAGTACTTC. This encodes CASSSAQGAAYEQYF. The gene calls are TRBV28 and TRBJ2-7, with 8 nucleotides matching TRBD1. CDR1 and CDR2 from the germline V gene are MDHEN and SYDVKM. The J segment lost 4 bases and the V segment lost 4 bases, leaving 9 bases of the junction unmatched. CDR3 length: 15 amino acids.